This T cell receptor beta chain was obtained from a study of shared clonotypes between healthy human individuals. Study outcomes and limitations: Although depth was large, rarefaction showed that sequencing of the sorted subsets was incomplete. Exclusively blood specimens were collected; tissue repertoires likely differ.

The CDR3 extends over 18 amino acids. Germline assignment: CDR1 LNHDA and CDR2 SQIVND (reference sequence). Germline trimming cut 7 bases from V and 2 bases from J; bases unmatched to any gene: 20. The protocol was immunoSEQ multiplex PCR, while the TCRdb copy is restricted to in-frame clones and leaves out a portion. The sample lists a few million clones, approximately 90% occurring once. With respect to this clone: What it binds is unknown.

Division of CD4+ cells produced a CD45RA+ naive subset and a CD45RA-negative memory subset. This chain links TRBV19 with TRBJ2-7; 7 bases line up with TRBD2. The clonotype originates from a man aged 18 to 29 in good health. Input material: naive CD4+ T cells sorted from blood. Subset denoted: CD45RA+ positively selected. The CDR3 region has the DNA TGTGCCAGTAACGGCCCGGCGCCTAGCGGAACACCAGCCTACGAGCAGTACTTC. Translated, it gives CASNGPAPSGTPAYEQYF.